This TCR beta chain was sequenced during a study of T cell responses to AZD1222 COVID-19 vaccine. General study findings and limits: A mostly white British donor set with more females was recruited, and clonal diversity was possibly underestimated. The reported proportion of spike-specific TCRs targeting unmutated variant regions was nearly half. Two doses of AZD1222 preceded a rise in Spike-specific TCR breadth and depth. Repertoire samples came only from after the peak T cell response.

Clones were sequenced by immunoSEQ multiplex PCR, and TCRdb holds only the in-frame ones, with some missing. The table lists 150,000 to 200,000 clones, roughly nine tenths of them singletons. On this clone itself: Its antigen remains unknown.

This sequence originates from an adult in good health. Sequences were derived from peripheral blood, sampled on day 0 of AZD1222 vaccination.

DNA for the CDR3: TGTGCCAGCCAACCCGGAGTCCGGGAGACCCAGTACTTC. It is translated as CASQPGVRETQYF. V and J are TRBV6-6 and TRBJ2-5; D not resolved. There are 13 residues in the CDR3. V lost 8 bases to trimming and J lost 5 bases, with 15 bases between them. Germline lookup yields CDR1 MNHNY and CDR2 SVGAGI (reference sequence).